This T cell receptor beta chain came from a study of OX40 agonist ivuxolimab in advanced cancers. At the level of the whole study: The costimulatory receptor OX40 (CD134) was targeted by ivuxolimab, a fully human IgG2 agonistic monoclonal antibody. The monotherapy dose-escalation portion (N of about 49 patients) of the phase I ivuxolimab trial is reported in the paper. Partial responses occurred in three dose-escalation patients, of whom one had hepatocellular carcinoma and two had cutaneous melanoma. Of the 50 to 55 dose-escalation patients, hepatocellular carcinoma was present in approximately 20, melanoma in some 15, renal cell carcinoma in 9 and head and neck cancer in 9. A male proportion of about 79% and a mean age of around 60 years, ranging from about 20 to 79, were recorded for the dose-escalation cohort. Peripheral TCRbeta sequencing aimed to test whether ivuxolimab altered TCR sequence diversity and caused clonal T-cell expansion. Intravenous ivuxolimab was administered to patients every 2 weeks at six dose levels: 0.01, 0.1, 0.3, 1.5, 3 and 10 mg/kg. Prior anti-PD-1, anti-PD-L1 or anti-CTLA-4 therapy was permitted, and approximately 40% of dose-escalation patients had received checkpoint inhibitors.

Concerning this clone itself: No antigen is known for it. Qualities for individual bases were not recorded, and no much larger clone is one base off.

Genomic DNA was extracted from sorted cells for sequencing of the TCRbeta CDR3 region. TCRbeta CDR3 regions were sequenced using the immunoSEQ Assay. In TCRdb, the immuneACCESS table is reduced to in-frame sequences with V and J assigned. These tables do not hold every clone; where another copy was compared, an unresolved V gene accounts for under half, and the others remain unexplained. The sample table holds tens of thousands of clones, of which more than 90% were seen once. Jointly, the top ten make up over 0.55% of the sample. General conclusions and limits of the study: After ivuxolimab, expanded clones were on average more numerous among CD8+ T cells than among CD4+ T cells. Clonal expansion of both CD4+ and CD8+ blood T cells was observed from baseline to week 6 at doses 0.1 to 3.0 mg/kg. In the 0.1-3.0 mg/kg groups, partial responders were among the patients with the lowest normalized peripheral clonal expansion, particularly in CD8+ T cells. Low levels of normalized T-cell clonal expansion were also seen in some patients who did not respond. The antigen specificity of the peripheral T cells that underwent clonal expansion was not determined.

V and J lose 0 bases and 7 bases, and a span of 13 bases separates them. CDR1 and CDR2 were assigned from the germline V gene as SGHTA and FQGTGA. Measured from the cysteine to the phenylalanine, the CDR3 is 15 residues long. Just CDR3 DNA is preserved here, 45 bases in frame from base 1. The trial excluded patients who had a history of autoimmune disease or who were on systemic immunosuppression. In every dose cohort, peripheral blood was drawn for TCR sequencing at baseline, cycle 4 day 1, and cycle 7 day 1. The samples were drawn from a first-in-human, open-label, multicenter phase I dose-escalation trial of ivuxolimab. Adults with locally advanced or metastatic head and neck squamous cell, hepatocellular, melanoma or renal cell carcinoma were enrolled in the trial. CD4+ and CD8+ T cells were sorted separately from peripheral blood before TCR sequencing.

The material was CD4+ or CD8+ T cells sorted from blood, obtained in a trial of the OX40 agonist ivuxolimab. Recombination connected TRBV7-3 to TRBJ2-1, with a weak D call of TRBD2 (5 bases match). This TCR came from an adult with an advanced solid tumor such as melanoma, head and neck, liver or kidney cancer. The bases read TGTGCCAGCAGCTTAACGGGAGAAGGGCTTAATGAGCAGTTCTTC. Its protein reads: CASSLTGEGLNEQFF.